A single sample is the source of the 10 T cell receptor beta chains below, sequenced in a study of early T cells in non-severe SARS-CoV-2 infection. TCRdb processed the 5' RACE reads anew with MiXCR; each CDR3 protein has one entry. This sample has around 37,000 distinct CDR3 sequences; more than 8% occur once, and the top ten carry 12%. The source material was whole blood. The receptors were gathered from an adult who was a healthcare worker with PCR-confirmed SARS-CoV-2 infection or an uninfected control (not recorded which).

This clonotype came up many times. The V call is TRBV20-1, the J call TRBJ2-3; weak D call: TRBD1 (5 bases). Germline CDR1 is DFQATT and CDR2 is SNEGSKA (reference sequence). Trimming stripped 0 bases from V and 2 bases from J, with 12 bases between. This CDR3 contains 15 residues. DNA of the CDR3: TGCAGTGCTAGAGATCAGGGTTGGTTCACAGATACGCAGTATTTT. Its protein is CSARDQGWFTDTQYF.

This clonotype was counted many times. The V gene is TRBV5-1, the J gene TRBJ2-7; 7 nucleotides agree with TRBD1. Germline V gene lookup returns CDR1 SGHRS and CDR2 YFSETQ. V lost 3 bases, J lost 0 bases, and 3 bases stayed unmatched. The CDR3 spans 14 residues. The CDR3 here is CASSSGTVSYEQYF. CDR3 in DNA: TGCGCCAGCAGCTCCGGGACAGTCTCCTACGAGCAGTACTTC.

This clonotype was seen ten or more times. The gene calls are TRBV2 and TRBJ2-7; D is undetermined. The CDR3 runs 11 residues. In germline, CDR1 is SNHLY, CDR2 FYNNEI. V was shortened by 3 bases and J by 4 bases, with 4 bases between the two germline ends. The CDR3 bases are TGTGCCAGCAGTGAGGAATACGAGCAGTACTTC. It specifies CASSEEYEQYF.

CDR3 residues: CASSLRGATDTQYF. The CDR3 nucleotides read TGCGCCAGCAGTCTAAGGGGCGCCACAGATACGCAGTATTTT. The genes are TRBV5-1 and TRBJ2-3; D may be TRBD1 (5 bases). This CDR3 spans 14 amino acids. Germline V CDR1 and CDR2: SGHRS, YFSETQ. Deletions cut 5 bases from V and 2 bases from J, with 12 bases between.

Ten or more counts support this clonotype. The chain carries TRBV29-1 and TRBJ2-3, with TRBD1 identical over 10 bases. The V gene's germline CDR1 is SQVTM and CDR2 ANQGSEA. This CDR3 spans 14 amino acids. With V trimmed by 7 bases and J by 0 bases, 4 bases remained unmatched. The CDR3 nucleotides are TGCAGCGGTGAGGGACAGGGGAGCACAGATACGCAGTATTTT. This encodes CSGEGQGSTDTQYF.

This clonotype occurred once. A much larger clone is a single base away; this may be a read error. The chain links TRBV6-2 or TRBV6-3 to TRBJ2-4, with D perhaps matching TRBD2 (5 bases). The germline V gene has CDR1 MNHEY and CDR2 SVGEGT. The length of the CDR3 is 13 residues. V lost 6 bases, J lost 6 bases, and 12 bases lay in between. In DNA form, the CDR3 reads TGTGCCAGCAGCCTCAGAGGGAGAAACATTCAGTACTTC. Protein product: CASSLRGRNIQYF.

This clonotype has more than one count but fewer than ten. CDR3 region: CASSIRGPVYEQYF. CDR3 nucleotides: TGTGCCAGTAGTATCCGGGGCCCTGTCTACGAGCAGTACTTC. V usage is TRBV19 and J usage is TRBJ2-7; D assignment may be TRBD1 or TRBD2 (5 bases each). Deletions cut 3 bases from V and 3 bases from J, with 12 bases between. CDR3 length: 14 amino acids. Germline values: CDR1 LNHDA, CDR2 SQIVND (reference sequence).

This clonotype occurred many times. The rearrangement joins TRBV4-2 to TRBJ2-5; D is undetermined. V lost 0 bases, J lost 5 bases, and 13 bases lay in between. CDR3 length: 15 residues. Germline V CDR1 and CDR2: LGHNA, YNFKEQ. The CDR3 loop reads CASSQEVGVWETQYF. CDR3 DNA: TGTGCCAGCAGCCAAGAAGTAGGCGTGTGGGAGACCCAGTACTTC.

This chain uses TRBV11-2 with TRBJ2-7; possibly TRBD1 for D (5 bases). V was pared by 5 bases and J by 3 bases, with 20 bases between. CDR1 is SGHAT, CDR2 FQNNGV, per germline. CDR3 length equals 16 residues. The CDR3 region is CASSGRLGPLSYEQYF. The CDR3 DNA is TGTGCCAGCAGCGGACGGTTGGGGCCCCTCAGCTACGAGCAGTACTTC.

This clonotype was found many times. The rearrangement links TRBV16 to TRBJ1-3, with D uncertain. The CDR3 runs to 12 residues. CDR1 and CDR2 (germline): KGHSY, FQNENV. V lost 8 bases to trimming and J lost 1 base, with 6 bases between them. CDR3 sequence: CASLHSGNTIYF. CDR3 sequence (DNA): TGTGCCAGCCTTCATTCTGGAAACACCATATATTTT.